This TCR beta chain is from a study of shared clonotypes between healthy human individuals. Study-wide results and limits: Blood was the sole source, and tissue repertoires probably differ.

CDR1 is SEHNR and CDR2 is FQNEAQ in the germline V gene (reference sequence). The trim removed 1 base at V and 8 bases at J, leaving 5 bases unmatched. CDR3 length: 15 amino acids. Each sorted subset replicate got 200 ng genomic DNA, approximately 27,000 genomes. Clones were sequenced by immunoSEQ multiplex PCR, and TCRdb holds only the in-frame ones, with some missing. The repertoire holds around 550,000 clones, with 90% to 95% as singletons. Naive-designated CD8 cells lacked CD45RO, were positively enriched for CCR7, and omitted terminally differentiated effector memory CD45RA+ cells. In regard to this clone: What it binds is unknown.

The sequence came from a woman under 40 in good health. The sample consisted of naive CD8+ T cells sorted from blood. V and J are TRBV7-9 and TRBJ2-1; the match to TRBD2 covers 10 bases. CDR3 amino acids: CASSLEGLAWHEQFF. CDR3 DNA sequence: TGTGCCAGCAGCTTAGAGGGACTAGCGTGGCATGAGCAGTTCTTC.